A single T cell receptor beta chain is shown here with its context. Its antigen remains unidentified. Reverse transcribing all isolated RNA meant expressed TCRB transcripts were sequenced. The data were produced by immunoSEQ multiplex PCR, yet TCRdb's version contains in-frame clones alone and is incomplete. Of 500,000 to 700,000 clones listed, about 14% are singletons. This sample is part of a study of beta chain features in type 1 diabetes. The wider study: Patients were similar to healthy donors in age and gender (as well as in cell yields). Study results and limitations: Moderately but significantly shorter TCRB CDR3s were found in Type 1 diabetes patients in all four CD4+ subsets. Any HLA type influence on TCRB rearrangement was left unresolved here. Naive, central memory and Treg TCRB repertoires seemed to resemble each other more closely in patients than they did in healthy donors.

The CDR3 extends over 17 amino acids. The receptor comes from a man aged 18 to 29 in good health. The V gene is TRBV21-1, the J gene TRBJ1-1. TRBV21-1 is assigned pseudogene status. The source material was naive CD4+ T cells from blood. DNA for the CDR3: TGTGCCAGCAGCAAAGCGGATGAGTGGGATCTGTACACTGAAGCTTTCTTT. Its translation: CASSKADEWDLYTEAFF.